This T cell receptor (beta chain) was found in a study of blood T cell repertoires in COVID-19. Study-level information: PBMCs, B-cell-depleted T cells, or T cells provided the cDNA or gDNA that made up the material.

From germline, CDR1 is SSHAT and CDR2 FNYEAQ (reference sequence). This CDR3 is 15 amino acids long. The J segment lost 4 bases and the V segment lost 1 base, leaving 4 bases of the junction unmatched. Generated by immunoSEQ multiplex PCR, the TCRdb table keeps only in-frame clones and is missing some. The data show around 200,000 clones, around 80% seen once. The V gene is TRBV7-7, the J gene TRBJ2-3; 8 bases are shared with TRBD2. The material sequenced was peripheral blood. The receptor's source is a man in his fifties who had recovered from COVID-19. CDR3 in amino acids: CASSLDGRGADTQYF. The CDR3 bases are TGTGCCAGCAGCTTAGACGGGAGGGGAGCAGATACGCAGTATTTT.